This T cell receptor beta chain appears in the sequencing data of a study of cytomegalovirus exposure and HLA in healthy donors (dated by TCRdb to 2015 to 2018). Background on the whole study: A later analysis indicated that the roughly 130 validation repertoires were generated on the platform also employed for the 700 or so repertoires of the first cohort. The aim of the study was to test whether cataloging public T cell receptors could identify signatures of past pathogen exposure. A separate validation cohort of 100 to 150 different subjects was used in addition to the roughly 700-subject first cohort. The study combined high-throughput TCR immunosequencing, statistical association of individual TCRs with disease status, and machine learning to predict cytomegalovirus infection status.

On this clone: Its cognate antigen has yet to be identified. Base quality data are lacking; no much larger clone is found one base away.

Overall study outcomes, separate from this receptor: Most TCR sequences were observed very rarely across donors, whereas some public TCRs were present in many individuals. The authors suggested that the approach could potentially be extended to other disease states and immunological phenotypes. A later analysis had no HLA typing for the validation cohort, so co-occurrence there was scored across all 120 or so repertoires. The study gave a list of under 200 TCR beta chains associated with cytomegalovirus. A few of the identified cytomegalovirus-associated TCR beta chains were confirmed in vitro to be specific for cytomegalovirus antigens. In both the original and validation cohorts, the classifier was reported to diagnose cytomegalovirus status with high specificity and sensitivity. In a later analysis, TCRs clustered in the first cohort were found to also tend to co-occur in the roughly 120 validation repertoires, with 90% to 95% of cluster scores above 0.

V is pared back by 1 base and J by 1 base, with 7 bases lying between the germline termini. The CDR3 covers 14 residues, taking in both the cysteine and the phenylalanine. Solely the CDR3 DNA is kept, with 42 bases framed from the first base. Per the germline V gene, MNHEY is the CDR1 and SVGAGI is the CDR2. Receptors were amplified or captured by the immunoSEQ multiplex PCR assay. Processing in the source paper ran as follows. A statistical classification framework was developed to diagnose cytomegalovirus status using the catalog of TCR beta chain sequences. This immuneACCESS table, as held by TCRdb, lists in-frame sequences with V and J called but not all clones. Of the missing ones, under half trace to an unresolved V gene in checked studies; the others have no known cause. Clone size and the V and J calls come from that table; the DNA yielded D and trimming. In all, the sample holds fewer than 200,000 clones, and approximately 86% of those were seen once. 7.2% of the sample belongs to the ten largest clones.

The donors belonged to the validation cohort of approximately 130 subjects, which was separate from the roughly 700-subject first cohort. The TCR was taken from a man aged 25 to 40 in good health and CMV-seropositive. Sample: PBMCs. In this chain, TRBV6-5 is recombined with TRBJ1-2; the best D guess is TRBD1, with 5 bases matching. The DNA is TGTGCCAGCAGTTACTTGGGGCTTAACTATGGCTACACCTTC. Translated, it gives CASSYLGLNYGYTF.